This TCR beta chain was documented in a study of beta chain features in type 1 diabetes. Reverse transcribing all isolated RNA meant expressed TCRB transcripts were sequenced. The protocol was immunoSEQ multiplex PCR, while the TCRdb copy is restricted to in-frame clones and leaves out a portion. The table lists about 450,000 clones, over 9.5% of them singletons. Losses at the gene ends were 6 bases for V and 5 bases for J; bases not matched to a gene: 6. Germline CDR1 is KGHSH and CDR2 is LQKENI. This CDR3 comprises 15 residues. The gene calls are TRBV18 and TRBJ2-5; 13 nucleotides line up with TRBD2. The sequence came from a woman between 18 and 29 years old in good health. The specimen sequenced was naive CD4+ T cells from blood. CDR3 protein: CASSEGLAGAETQYF. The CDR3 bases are TGTGCCAGCTCCGAAGGACTAGCGGGAGCGGAGACCCAGTACTTC.